Below, 29 T cell receptor beta chains from the same sample are listed, as sequenced in a study of cytomegalovirus exposure and HLA in healthy donors. The PCR contained 60 Vbeta and 13 Jbeta primers. Using immunoSEQ multiplex PCR, the repertoire was profiled, and TCRdb retains in-frame clones only, with some absent. Among about 100,000 clones listed, 78% were seen once. The source material was PBMCs. The receptors here all came from a woman between 55 and 75 years old in good health and CMV-seronegative.

Remarks on this clone: Other nucleotide sequences in the sample specify the same CDR3. The V call is TRBV5-1, the J call TRBJ2-3, with a weak D call TRBD1 (5 bases). V was shortened by 0 bases and J by 2 bases, with 7 bases between the two germline ends. Per germline, CDR1 SGHRS and CDR2 YFSETQ. The CDR3 is 14 amino acids. The CDR3 bases are TGCGCCAGCAGCTTGGAAGGGGTCACAGATACGCAGTATTTT. As protein: CASSLEGVTDTQYF.

The chain couples TRBV5-6 to TRBJ2-1, with TRBD2 matching over 7 bases. The V gene's germline CDR1 is SGHDT and CDR2 YYEEEE. Trimming removed 3 bases from V and 4 bases from J; junction bases left unmatched: 10. The CDR3 spans 16 residues. The CDR3 region has the DNA TGTGCCAGCAGCTCGGAGCGGGAAGGAGGGTACAATGAGCAGTTCTTC. Translated: CASSSEREGGYNEQFF.

The rearrangement links TRBV14 to TRBJ2-7; 9 positions match TRBD1. The CDR3 extends over 15 amino acids. V lost 4 bases, J lost 6 bases, and 10 bases stayed unmatched. Germline-derived CDR1 and CDR2 are SGHDN and FVKESK. The CDR3 reads CASSRMGQGWAEQYF. The CDR3 bases are TGTGCCAGCAGCCGGATGGGACAGGGTTGGGCCGAGCAGTACTTC.

The chain is built from TRBV5-6 and TRBJ2-5; 8 bases are a match to TRBD1. Germline assignment: CDR1 SGHDT and CDR2 YYEEEE. The V segment lost 5 bases and the J segment 3 bases; nucleotides outside the gene matches: 6. The CDR3 totals 14 residues. The CDR3 DNA reads TGTGCCAGCAGTCAGGCGACAGGGGAAGAGACCCAGTACTTC. This encodes CASSQATGEETQYF.

The V call is TRBV5-6, the J call TRBJ1-1, with 10 bases aligning to TRBD1. Germline V lookup: CDR1 SGHDT, CDR2 YYEEEE. V was pared by 4 bases and J by 6 bases, with 9 bases of the junction left unmatched. The CDR3 extends over 15 amino acids. CDR3: CASSTRDRGNAEAFF. The CDR3 DNA reads as TGTGCCAGCAGCACCCGGGACAGGGGTAATGCTGAAGCTTTCTTT. The variable domain in full, with the rest retrieved from reference TRBV5-6 and TRBJ1-1, is DAGVTQSPTHLIKTRGQQVTLRCSPKSGHDTVSWYQQALGQGPQFIFQYYEEEERQRGNFPDRFSGHQFPNYSSELNVNALLLGDSALYLCASSTRDRGNAEAFFGQGTRLTVV.

This chain joins TRBV28 and TRBJ2-1; 7 nucleotides match TRBD1. CDR1 is MDHEN and CDR2 is SYDVKM in the germline V gene. V dropped 6 bases and J dropped 5; count of bases not matched to a gene: 7. The CDR3 is made up of 14 amino acids. The CDR3 sequence: CASSAGTEDNEQFF. The CDR3, as DNA: TGTGCCAGCAGCGCTGGGACAGAAGACAATGAGCAGTTCTTC.

V gene TRBV13 combines with J gene TRBJ2-6; TRBD2 aligns across 14 bases. The junction had 8 bases not matched to a gene; V was cut back by 4 bases and J by 3 bases. Germline loops: CDR1 PRHDT, CDR2 FYEKMQ (reference sequence). The CDR3 sequence is 19 residues long. CDR3 sequence reads: CASSSDGTSGRHGANVLTF. The DNA for the CDR3 is TGTGCCAGCAGCTCCGACGGGACTAGCGGGAGACATGGGGCCAACGTCCTGACTTTC.

This clone was observed a single time. V usage is TRBV7-2 and J usage is TRBJ2-5; D gene ambiguous. The V gene lost 5 bases and the J gene lost 4 bases, with 8 bases spanning the gap. Germline CDR1 is SGHTA and CDR2 is FQGNSA. The CDR3 length is 12 residues. The CDR3: CASSTYGETQYF. The CDR3, as DNA: TGTGCCAGCAGCACGTACGGAGAGACCCAGTACTTC. The full variable domain, its missing parts supplied by reference TRBV7-2 and TRBJ2-5, is GAGVSQSPSNKVTEKGKDVELRCDPISGHTALYWYRQSLGQGLEFLIYFQGNSAPDKSGLPSDRFSAERTGGSVSTLTIQRTQQEDSAVYLCASSTYGETQYFGPGTRLLVL.

The rearrangement links TRBV6-5 to TRBJ2-7, with 8 nucleotides matching TRBD1. The CDR3 consists of 14 residues. Germline assignment: CDR1 MNHEY and CDR2 SVGAGI. J gave up 3 bases and V 8 bases, and 9 bases lay outside the gene matches. CDR3 amino acids: CASHDGTGNYEQYF. The CDR3 DNA is TGTGCCAGCCATGACGGGACAGGTAACTACGAGCAGTACTTC.

The J gene is TRBJ2-7, the V gene TRBV6-5; 8 bases line up with TRBD2. The CDR3 runs to 14 residues. After removal of 2 bases from V and 6 bases from J, the junction contained 6 bases not matched to a gene. The V gene's germline CDR1 is MNHEY and CDR2 SVGAGI. DNA of the CDR3: TGTGCCAGCAGTTACCGGGAGGGTAGGTCCGAGCAGTACTTC. Residues: CASSYREGRSEQYF.

J is TRBJ2-7 and V is TRBV10-3; tentative D call: TRBD2 (6 bases). With 6 bases removed from V and 3 bases from J, the gap between germline ends came to 12 bases. The V gene's germline CDR1 is ENHRY and CDR2 SYGVKD. The CDR3 spans 13 residues. CDR3 DNA sequence: TGTGCCATCAGGGACCCCGGGGGCTACGAGCAGTACTTC. This sequence encodes CAIRDPGGYEQYF.

The genes are TRBV4-3 and TRBJ1-2, with 7 bases matching TRBD1. J gave up 5 bases and V 3 bases, and 9 bases lay outside the gene matches. In germline, CDR1 is LGHNA, CDR2 YSLEER. This CDR3 region has 15 residues. The CDR3 here is CASSHHRGMDYGYTF. CDR3 DNA sequence: TGCGCCAGCAGCCACCACAGGGGCATGGATTATGGCTACACCTTC.

This sequence joins TRBV7-2 and TRBJ2-7; a possible D gene is TRBD2 (6 bases). Germline V gene sequence: CDR1 SGHTA, CDR2 FQGNSA. V was shortened by 3 bases and J by 7 bases, with 16 bases between the two germline ends. This CDR3 spans 14 amino acids. The CDR3 bases are TGTGCCAGCAGCTTCGGCGGGGACCTAATAGAGCAGTACTTC. Translated: CASSFGGDLIEQYF.

This clone has a handful of counts. This chain uses TRBV7-9 with TRBJ2-6; D ambiguous. The CDR3 consists of 15 residues. CDR1 is SEHNR, CDR2 FQNEAQ, per germline (reference sequence). V was cut by 5 bases and J by 1 base, with 9 bases left in between. This CDR3 is CASSRVKSGANVLTF. The DNA for the CDR3 is TGTGCCAGCAGCCGGGTGAAGTCTGGGGCCAACGTCCTGACTTTC.

The rearrangement uses TRBV19 and TRBJ1-5; D unresolved. The germline CDR1 and CDR2 sequences are LNHDA and SQIVND (reference sequence). The CDR3 contains 14 residues. V lost 4 bases to trimming and J lost 5 bases, with 12 bases between them. CDR3 nucleotides: TGTGCCAGTAGTACCGTTAGCGGCTATCAGCCCCAGCATTTT. It specifies CASSTVSGYQPQHF.

This clone was counted between two and nine times. The rearrangement uses TRBV7-9 and TRBJ1-1; the D is unclear. Between the trimmed V and J ends, which lost 5 bases and 1 base, there was a span of 5 bases. Germline V gene data show CDR1 as SEHNR and CDR2 as FQNEAQ (reference sequence). CDR3 length: 12 amino acids. CDR3 amino acids: CASSRENTEAFF. In DNA form, the CDR3 reads TGTGCCAGCAGCCGAGAGAACACTGAAGCTTTCTTT.

The V gene is TRBV7-6, the J gene TRBJ1-5; 10 bases fit TRBD1. CDR3 length: 15 residues. V lost 5 bases to trimming and J lost 9 bases; unmatched junction nucleotides: 10. CDR1 SGHVS and CDR2 FNYEAQ come from the germline V gene. CDR3 in amino acids: CASSPGTGAELPQHF. In DNA, the CDR3 is TGTGCCAGCAGCCCCGGGACAGGGGCAGAATTGCCCCAGCATTTT.

V usage is TRBV7-2 and J usage is TRBJ1-1; 8 bases align to TRBD1. This CDR3 is 17 amino acids long. After removal of 5 bases from V and 0 bases from J, the junction contained 11 bases not matched to a gene. From germline, CDR1 is SGHTA and CDR2 FQGNSA. The CDR3 DNA follows: TGTGCCAGCAGCGTAACCGGACAGGGATACATGAACACTGAAGCTTTCTTT. Protein sequence: CASSVTGQGYMNTEAFF.

V is TRBV13 and J is TRBJ1-3; 8 nucleotides line up with TRBD1. After removal of 4 bases from V and 8 bases from J, the junction contained 7 bases not matched to a gene. This CDR3 comprises 14 residues. Germline CDR1 PRHDT, CDR2 FYEKMQ (reference sequence). Here the CDR3 DNA reads TGTGCCAGCAGCTCCCCCGGACAGGGAGACACCATATATTTT. It translates to CASSSPGQGDTIYF.

The V and J genes are TRBV7-9 and TRBJ1-4; 7 bases fit TRBD1. Per the germline V gene, CDR1 is SEHNR and CDR2 is FQNEAQ (reference sequence). With 5 bases clipped from V and 8 bases from J, the junction kept 11 bases outside the gene matches. This CDR3 is built from 15 residues. The chain's CDR3 is CASSPPWTGGEKLFF. The CDR3 DNA follows: TGTGCCAGCAGCCCCCCGTGGACAGGTGGGGAAAAACTGTTTTTT.

The chain links TRBV6-6 to TRBJ2-5, with a weak D call TRBD1 (7 bases). Looked up from germline, CDR1 is MNHNY and CDR2 is SVGAGI (reference sequence). Trimming left V 7 bases short and J 4 bases short, with 13 bases between. The CDR3 runs to 13 residues. The CDR3 here is CASNLQGGETQYF. CDR3 in DNA: TGTGCCAGCAACCTCCAGGGGGGAGAGACCCAGTACTTC.

The rearrangement uses TRBV6-1 and TRBJ1-3; TRBD1 matches at 8 bases. The length of the CDR3 is 15 residues. Germline-derived CDR1 and CDR2 are MNHNS and SASEGT. The V and J ends lost 5 bases and 4 bases, in that order; junction bases with no gene match: 7. CDR3 loop: CASSTTGVAGNTIYF. The CDR3 DNA is TGTGCCAGCAGTACGACAGGGGTTGCAGGAAACACCATATATTTT.

A single count supports this clone. The chain's CDR3 is CASSPTGPIDEKLFF. The CDR3 coding sequence is TGCGCCAGCAGCCCGACAGGGCCCATAGATGAAAAACTGTTTTTT. J is TRBJ1-4 and V is TRBV5-1, with 7 bases aligning to TRBD1. V trimming: 4 bases; J trimming: 6 bases; junction bases outside the gene matches: 9. The length of the CDR3 is 15 residues. Germline CDR1 SGHRS, CDR2 YFSETQ.

This chain uses TRBV29-1 with TRBJ2-2; 7 bases are shared with TRBD1. J gave up 7 bases and V 5 bases, and 10 bases lay outside the gene matches. The CDR3 loop spans 14 amino acids. CDR1 is SQVTM, CDR2 ANQGSEA, per germline. The CDR3: CSVLDRARFGELFF. Written as DNA, the CDR3 is TGCAGCGTTTTAGACAGGGCCCGGTTCGGGGAGCTGTTTTTT.

CDR3 amino acids: CASSTVRNQPQHF. The DNA for the CDR3 is TGTGCCAGCTCGACAGTCCGCAATCAGCCCCAGCATTTT. This chain links TRBV18 with TRBJ1-5; the D gene is possibly TRBD1 (5 bases). V was pared by 6 bases and J by 2 bases, with 8 bases between. The CDR3 runs 13 residues. Germline V CDR1 and CDR2: KGHSH, LQKENI.

J is TRBJ2-3 and V is TRBV25-1; 12 nucleotides line up with TRBD2. The length of the CDR3 is 14 residues. With V trimmed by 6 bases and J by 4 bases, 2 bases remained unmatched. Germline V gene sequence: CDR1 MGHDK, CDR2 SYGVNS. The CDR3 sequence: CASSLAGGPDTQYF. The CDR3 coding sequence is TGTGCCAGCAGCCTAGCGGGGGGGCCAGATACGCAGTATTTT.

The chain's CDR3 is CASSIGRPGQGYEQYF. As DNA, the CDR3 is TGTGCCAGTAGTATTGGCCGCCCGGGACAGGGTTACGAGCAGTACTTC. The chain joins TRBV19 to TRBJ2-7; TRBD1 agrees at 9 bases. After removal of 3 bases from V and 4 bases from J, the junction contained 10 bases not matched to a gene. The CDR3 runs 16 residues. Germline lookup yields CDR1 LNHDA and CDR2 SQIVND (reference sequence).

The chain has TRBV4-1 and TRBJ2-7, with 9 bases aligning to TRBD1. There are 15 residues in the CDR3. The germline V gene encodes CDR1 MGHRA and CDR2 YSYEKL. The ends lost 2 bases at V and 2 bases at J; junction bases unmatched: 4. CDR3: CASSQRQGVAYEQYF. CDR3 coding DNA: TGCGCCAGCAGCCAAAGACAGGGGGTAGCCTACGAGCAGTACTTC.

The table lists this clone with a few counts. CDR3 nucleotide sequence: TGCAGCGTCGCATCCGGGACAAGCAATCAGCCCCAGCATTTT. Protein sequence: CSVASGTSNQPQHF. The rearrangement links TRBV29-1 to TRBJ1-5; tentative D call: TRBD1 (6 bases). The CDR3 loop spans 14 amino acids. Germline V gene sequence: CDR1 SQVTM, CDR2 ANQGSEA. V lost 6 bases to trimming and J lost 1 base, with 13 bases between them.